The 10 T cell receptor beta chains given below trace back to one sample, sequenced in a study of cytomegalovirus exposure and HLA in healthy donors. The PCR used 60 Vbeta and 13 Jbeta primers. Data came from immunoSEQ multiplex PCR; TCRdb stores just in-frame clones and leaves some out. The sample has under 200,000 clones, over 70% seen once. Sequencing input: PBMCs. These receptors all stem from a woman aged 45-65 years in good health and CMV-seronegative.

The V and J genes are TRBV5-4 and TRBJ2-5, with 9 bases aligning to TRBD2. Germline values: CDR1 SGHNT, CDR2 YYREEE (reference sequence). V gave up 0 bases and J gave up 6 bases; unmatched junction bases: 9. The CDR3 contains 16 residues. CDR3 amino acids: CASSLGGSGGGKTQYF. The CDR3 DNA follows: TGTGCCAGCAGCTTGGGGGGTAGCGGGGGAGGGAAGACCCAGTACTTC.

The rearrangement uses TRBV7-3 and TRBJ2-7; D may be TRBD2 (6 bases). Per the germline V gene, CDR1 is SGHTA and CDR2 is FQGTGA. CDR3 length: 13 amino acids. The V and J ends lost 4 bases and 6 bases respectively, with 13 bases between them. The CDR3 here is CASSSRGGAEQYF. The CDR3 DNA reads TGTGCCAGCAGCTCAAGAGGAGGGGCCGAGCAGTACTTC.

This rearrangement joins TRBV18 to TRBJ2-1; TRBD2 agrees at 9 bases. CDR3 length equals 16 residues. Germline lookup yields CDR1 KGHSH and CDR2 LQKENI. V gave up 2 bases and J gave up 7 bases; unmatched junction bases: 9. The CDR3 loop reads CASSPASGTTGNEQFF. The CDR3 DNA sequence: TGTGCCAGCTCACCAGCTAGCGGGACTACAGGGAATGAGCAGTTCTTC.

This chain links TRBV7-6 with TRBJ2-5, with TRBD2 matching over 7 bases. The DNA end lines up better with TRBJ2-7; the J call may be wrong. The CDR3 loop spans 16 amino acids. Germline values: CDR1 SGHVS, CDR2 FNYEAQ. The CDR3 DNA reads as TGTGCCAGCAGCTTAGTTTCCTCGGGGGGTCAATACGAGCAGTACTTC. It encodes CASSLVSSGGQYEQYF.

The chain is built from TRBV5-6 and TRBJ2-1; TRBD1 matches 8 bases. CDR1 is SGHDT and CDR2 is YYEEEE in the germline V gene. This CDR3 spans 16 amino acids. Unmatched junction bases numbered 5, after V lost 0 bases and J lost 3 bases. Here the CDR3 DNA reads TGTGCCAGCAGCTTGGGACAGGGGACTCTCTACAATGAGCAGTTCTTC. It is translated as CASSLGQGTLYNEQFF. Full variable domain (outside the CDR3, taken from reference TRBV5-6 and TRBJ2-1): DAGVTQSPTHLIKTRGQQVTLRCSPKSGHDTVSWYQQALGQGPQFIFQYYEEEERQRGNFPDRFSGHQFPNYSSELNVNALLLGDSALYLCASSLGQGTLYNEQFFGPGTRLTVL.

The CDR3 sequence: CASSRVPGQGGAYGYTF. CDR3 DNA: TGCGCCAGCAGCCGGGTTCCCGGACAGGGTGGGGCCTATGGCTACACCTTC. The genes are TRBV4-1 and TRBJ1-2, with TRBD1 matching 8 bases. The CDR3 has 17 residues. With V trimmed by 4 bases and J by 4 bases, 14 bases remained unmatched. Germline CDR1 MGHRA, CDR2 YSYEKL.

This clone was detected only a few times. The rearrangement uses TRBV30 and TRBJ1-6, with 7 bases lining up with TRBD1. V trimming: 3 bases; J trimming: 7 bases; junction bases outside the gene matches: 9. The CDR3 contains 15 residues. Germline V lookup: CDR1 GTSNPN, CDR2 SVGIG (reference sequence). The chain's CDR3 is CAWRIRQGGNSPLHF. The CDR3 coding sequence is TGTGCCTGGAGAATTAGACAGGGCGGAAATTCACCCCTCCACTTT.

The gene calls are TRBV30 and TRBJ2-7, with 11 bases fitting TRBD1. Unmatched junction bases numbered 6, after V lost 5 bases and J lost 6 bases. The CDR3 spans 13 residues. Per germline, CDR1 GTSNPN and CDR2 SVGIG (reference sequence). The CDR3 reads CAWAPGQGGEQYF. The CDR3 DNA is TGTGCCTGGGCCCCGGGACAGGGGGGCGAGCAGTACTTC.

CDR3 protein: CASHLQGRGSPLHF. The CDR3 DNA follows: TGTGCCAGCCACCTCCAAGGTCGGGGTTCACCCCTCCACTTT. This rearrangement joins TRBV28 to TRBJ1-6; no clear D gene. From germline, CDR1 is MDHEN and CDR2 SYDVKM. V gave up 8 bases and J gave up 9 bases, with 17 bases separating them. The CDR3 length is 14 residues.

The chain is built from TRBV27 and TRBJ1-1, with D possibly being TRBD1 (6 bases). The V and J ends lost 0 bases and 4 bases respectively, with 12 bases between them. The V gene's germline CDR1 is MNHEY and CDR2 SMNVEV (reference sequence). The CDR3 consists of 15 residues. The CDR3 is CASSLSSGQFTEAFF. CDR3 nucleotides: TGTGCCAGCAGTTTATCTTCAGGACAGTTCACTGAAGCTTTCTTT.